These 30 T cell receptor beta chains came from one sample sequenced in a study of shared clonotypes between healthy human individuals (dated by TCRdb to 2020 to 2021). Receptor libraries were prepared by the immunoSEQ multiplex PCR assay. TCRdb holds this immuneACCESS table with in-frame rearrangements only. Some clones are missing; in checked studies, unresolved V genes explain under half, and the rest has no known cause. Within this sample are approximately 500,000 clones, with about 96% of them counted one time only. The top ten hold 0.055% to 0.075% of the sample. Source material: naive CD4+ T cells sorted from blood. According to the study, the label for this sample's cell subset or site signals: CD45RA+ positively selected. The receptor source for this set is a woman in her 30s in good health.

The rearrangement joins TRBV19 to TRBJ1-3, with D unclear. The germline CDR1 and CDR2 sequences are LNHDA and SQIVND (reference sequence). There are 12 residues in the CDR3. Deletions cut 7 bases from V and 0 bases from J, with 4 bases between. The DNA of the CDR3 is TGTGCCAGTACCCTCTCTGGAAACACCATATATTTT. Translating gives CASTLSGNTIYF.

The V gene is TRBV28, the J gene TRBJ2-5; possibly TRBD1 for D (6 bases). The CDR3 spans 12 residues. Trimming took 10 bases from V and 1 from J, leaving 10 bases between them. Germline CDR1 and CDR2: MDHEN and SYDVKM. CDR3 sequence (DNA): TGTGCCACCAGGACAGCCCAAGAGACCCAGTACTTC. Encoded protein: CATRTAQETQYF.

V gene TRBV25-1 combines with J gene TRBJ2-5; TRBD2 matches 12 bases. The V segment lost 4 bases and the J segment 7 bases; nucleotides outside the gene matches: 7. Per the germline V gene, CDR1 is MGHDK and CDR2 is SYGVNS. CDR3 length: 15 amino acids. CDR3 coding DNA: TGTGCCAGCAGTGGGGGACTAGCGGGTGGTGGGACCCAGTACTTC. Protein: CASSGGLAGGGTQYF.

V is TRBV2 and J is TRBJ1-5; D may be TRBD1 (5 bases). Per germline, CDR1 SNHLY and CDR2 FYNNEI. The CDR3 covers 14 residues. Trimming took off 7 bases at V and 7 bases at J, with 17 bases between the two ends. The CDR3 DNA follows: TGTGCCAGCACGGTAGAGGACGCAGGGCAGCCCCAGCATTTT. Protein product: CASTVEDAGQPQHF.

This chain joins TRBV28 and TRBJ1-5; maybe TRBD1 (5 bases). The V end was cut by 6 bases, the J end by 2 bases, with 14 bases between. Germline loops: CDR1 MDHEN, CDR2 SYDVKM. The CDR3 covers 15 residues. The CDR3 spells CASSPGTFGNQPQHF. In nucleotides, the CDR3 is TGTGCCAGCAGCCCGGGGACTTTCGGCAATCAGCCCCAGCATTTT.

The rearrangement joins TRBV2 to TRBJ2-3; perhaps TRBD1 as D (5 bases). Germline CDR1 is SNHLY and CDR2 is FYNNEI. Trimming took 5 bases from V and 0 from J, leaving 9 bases between them. CDR3 length: 14 amino acids. For the CDR3, the DNA is TGTGCCAGCAGTATCACAGGAAGCACAGATACGCAGTATTTT. Translation: CASSITGSTDTQYF.

V and J are TRBV9 and TRBJ2-1; 9 nucleotides align to TRBD2. V lost 4 bases, J lost 3 bases, and 8 bases stayed unmatched. The CDR3 is 16 residues long. Per germline, CDR1 SGDLS and CDR2 YYNGEE. The CDR3 DNA reads as TGTGCCAGCAGCCCCGTAGCGGGAGTAGACTACAATGAGCAGTTCTTC. It yields the protein CASSPVAGVDYNEQFF. Looking up the rest from reference TRBV9 and TRBJ2-1 gives the full variable domain: DSGVTQTPKHLITATGQRVTLRCSPRSGDLSVYWYQQSLDQGLQFLIQYYNGEERAKGNILERFSAQQFPDLHSELNLSSLELGDSALYFCASSPVAGVDYNEQFFGPGTRLTVL.

This clone was seen only a few times. The rearrangement links TRBV5-4 to TRBJ2-2, with 12 nucleotides matching TRBD2. Germline lookup yields CDR1 SGHNT and CDR2 YYREEE (reference sequence). V gave up 0 bases and J gave up 5 bases; unmatched junction bases: 2. The length of the CDR3 is 16 residues. The CDR3 DNA is TGTGCCAGCAGCTTGGGACTAGCGGGAGAAACCGGGGAGCTGTTTTTT. Protein sequence: CASSLGLAGETGELFF. Full variable domain (rest looked up from reference TRBV5-4 and TRBJ2-2): ETGVTQSPTHLIKTRGQQVTLRCSSQSGHNTVSWYQQALGQGPQFIFQYYREEENGRGNFPPRFSGLQFPNYSSELNVNALELDDSALYLCASSLGLAGETGELFFGEGSRLTVL.

The chain employs TRBV28 and TRBJ1-1; D is possibly TRBD1 (6 bases). The V and J ends lost 5 bases and 3 bases respectively, with 13 bases between them. The CDR3 covers 14 residues. CDR1 is MDHEN and CDR2 is SYDVKM in the germline V gene. CDR3 protein: CASSASGTYTEAFF. CDR3 nucleotide sequence: TGTGCCAGCAGTGCCTCCGGGACATACACTGAAGCTTTCTTT.

The rearrangement joins TRBV27 to TRBJ2-2; 12 bases match TRBD2. The J segment lost 2 bases and the V segment lost 5 bases, leaving 9 bases of the junction unmatched. The germline CDR1 and CDR2 sequences are MNHEY and SMNVEV (reference sequence). The CDR3 runs 18 residues. The CDR3 region is CASSRLAGVNGNTGELFF. In nucleotides, the CDR3 is TGTGCCAGCAGTCGACTAGCGGGAGTTAATGGAAACACCGGGGAGCTGTTTTTT.

The chain has TRBV6-5 and TRBJ2-7, with D uncertain. This CDR3 is 13 amino acids long. The ends were cut back, 0 bases at V and 4 bases at J, with 7 bases in the middle. Germline V gene lookup returns CDR1 MNHEY and CDR2 SVGAGI. This CDR3 reads CASSYSSRYEQYF. DNA for the CDR3: TGTGCCAGCAGTTACTCGAGCAGATACGAGCAGTACTTC.

This clone was counted once. The genes are TRBV11-2 and TRBJ2-2; 9 bases line up with TRBD2. V shed 7 bases, J shed 6 bases, and the junction held 12 bases outside the gene matches. The CDR3 sequence is 16 residues long. Per the germline V gene, CDR1 is SGHAT and CDR2 is FQNNGV. CDR3 sequence (DNA): TGTGCCAGCACCACCGCCTCCAGCGGGAGGCCCGGGGAGCTGTTTTTT. Its protein product is CASTTASSGRPGELFF.

The chain joins TRBV2 to TRBJ2-2; no clear D. This CDR3 comprises 13 residues. Trimming stripped 6 bases from V and 7 bases from J, with 12 bases between. Germline loops: CDR1 SNHLY, CDR2 FYNNEI. CDR3 region: CASRPEADGELFF. The DNA of the CDR3 is TGTGCCAGCAGACCCGAGGCTGACGGGGAGCTGTTTTTT.

This chain's CDR3 is CASSLRLTGVPYEQYF. The CDR3 DNA sequence: TGCGCCAGCAGCCTACGTTTGACAGGGGTCCCCTACGAGCAGTACTTC. This rearrangement joins TRBV5-1 to TRBJ2-7; 8 positions agree with TRBD1. Per germline, CDR1 SGHRS and CDR2 YFSETQ. CDR3 length: 16 amino acids. V was clipped by 4 bases and J by 2 bases; unmatched bases: 11.

The chain links TRBV6-1 to TRBJ1-1, with D hard to call. This CDR3 has 13 residues. V was pared by 2 bases and J by 8 bases, with 12 bases between. The germline gives CDR1 MNHNS, CDR2 SASEGT. The CDR3 is CASSEMDGTEAFF. The CDR3 nucleotides are TGTGCCAGCAGTGAAATGGACGGAACGGAAGCTTTCTTT.

The gene calls are TRBV5-1 and TRBJ2-7, with D maybe TRBD1 (6 bases). This CDR3 spans 17 amino acids. With 2 bases removed from V and 4 bases from J, the gap between germline ends came to 22 bases. Germline values: CDR1 SGHRS, CDR2 YFSETQ. The CDR3 DNA is TGCGCCAGCAGCTTAGGTCCCCCCCCGGACAGATATTACGAGCAGTACTTC. Encoded protein: CASSLGPPPDRYYEQYF.

The rearrangement joins TRBV7-7 to TRBJ2-6; D tentatively reads TRBD1 or TRBD2 (5 bases each). V lost 5 bases to trimming and J lost 0 bases, with 11 bases between them. This CDR3 region has 16 residues. Germline CDR1 is SSHAT and CDR2 is FNYEAQ (reference sequence). The CDR3 is CASSRDGVSGANVLTF. The CDR3 DNA follows: TGTGCCAGCAGCCGGGACGGAGTCTCTGGGGCCAACGTCCTGACTTTC.

The rearrangement joins TRBV18 to TRBJ2-5, with 9 bases fitting TRBD2. V gave up 4 bases and J gave up 5 bases; unmatched junction bases: 8. From germline, CDR1 is KGHSH and CDR2 LQKENI. CDR3 length equals 15 residues. This CDR3 is CASSRQREVGETQYF. For the CDR3, the DNA is TGTGCCAGCTCACGACAGCGGGAGGTGGGGGAGACCCAGTACTTC.

The gene calls are TRBV7-2 and TRBJ2-5, with D maybe TRBD1 (6 bases). The J call is uncertain, as TRBJ2-7 better fits the DNA end. The CDR3 sequence is 15 residues long. The germline V gene has CDR1 SGHTA and CDR2 FQGNSA. The CDR3 spells CASSLGSQGSYEQYF. DNA for the CDR3: TGTGCCAGCAGCTTAGGCTCGCAGGGGTCTTACGAGCAGTACTTC.

CDR3 amino acids: CASSWGLAGGDNIQYF. CDR3 nucleotide sequence: TGTGCCAGCAGCTGGGGACTAGCGGGAGGGGATAACATTCAGTACTTC. J is TRBJ2-4 and V is TRBV7-8; 16 bases fit TRBD2. The CDR3 sequence is 16 residues long. V dropped 4 bases and J dropped 7; count of bases not matched to a gene: 4. Germline CDR1 SGHVS, CDR2 FQNEAQ.

The chain employs TRBV18 and TRBJ1-1, with 8 nucleotides matching TRBD1. The CDR3 extends over 16 amino acids. Germline V gene sequence: CDR1 KGHSH, CDR2 LQKENI. The V segment lost 5 bases and the J segment 3 bases; nucleotides outside the gene matches: 11. The CDR3 coding sequence is TGTGCCAGCTCAGCGACACGACAGGGGTCGGACACTGAAGCTTTCTTT. Translated, it gives CASSATRQGSDTEAFF.

This sequence joins TRBV27 and TRBJ2-2; D may be TRBD2 (6 bases). The germline V and J ends were trimmed by 9 bases and 5 bases, with 25 bases remaining between them. Germline values: CDR1 MNHEY, CDR2 SMNVEV (reference sequence). The CDR3 loop spans 17 amino acids. The chain's CDR3 is CASLGTPRKVITGELFF. CDR3 DNA sequence: TGTGCCAGTTTAGGGACTCCGCGGAAGGTGATTACCGGGGAGCTGTTTTTT.

The V gene is TRBV5-4, the J gene TRBJ1-5; tentatively, D is TRBD1 (5 bases). Looked up from germline, CDR1 is SGHNT and CDR2 is YYREEE (reference sequence). The V end lost 0 bases, the J end lost 0 bases, and 10 bases lay between the germline ends. This CDR3 has 16 amino acids. This chain's CDR3 is CASSLGGRASNQPQHF. In DNA form, the CDR3 reads TGTGCCAGCAGCTTGGGGGGACGGGCTAGCAATCAGCCCCAGCATTTT.

Written as DNA, the CDR3 is TGTGCCAGTAGTGGACGCGGGGGAAATGTAATAAGGGAGCAGTACTTC. Protein: CASSGRGGNVIREQYF. This sequence joins TRBV19 and TRBJ2-7; 7 bases fit TRBD2. V lost 5 bases, J lost 7 bases, and 17 bases stayed unmatched. Germline lookup yields CDR1 LNHDA and CDR2 SQIVND (reference sequence). This CDR3 region has 16 residues.

The chain has TRBV6-1 and TRBJ1-6; D call uncertain. The V end was cut by 6 bases, the J end by 7 bases, with 16 bases between. Per germline, CDR1 MNHNS and CDR2 SASEGT. CDR3 size: 15 residues. This chain's CDR3 is CASRGRSTYNSPLHF. The CDR3 bases are TGTGCCAGCAGAGGAAGGTCCACGTACAATTCACCCCTCCACTTT.

The chain carries TRBV7-9 and TRBJ1-2, with 8 bases matching TRBD1. CDR1 and CDR2 (germline): SEHNR, FQNEAQ (reference sequence). CDR3 length equals 13 residues. After removal of 6 bases from V and 8 bases from J, the junction contained 8 bases not matched to a gene. The CDR3 DNA follows: TGTGCCAGCAGGCCGACAGGGGACCCCGGCTACACCTTC. It specifies CASRPTGDPGYTF.

The CDR3 sequence: CSVRTSGSSATDTQYF. For the CDR3, the DNA is TGCAGCGTCCGGACTAGCGGGAGTTCGGCCACAGATACGCAGTATTTT. This chain links TRBV29-1 with TRBJ2-3; 13 bases align to TRBD2. J gave up 2 bases and V 6 bases, and 8 bases lay outside the gene matches. Germline V CDR1 and CDR2: SQVTM, ANQGSEA. The CDR3 spans 16 residues.

The chain employs TRBV19 and TRBJ1-4; TRBD1 might be the D (6 bases). V lost 3 bases to trimming and J lost 8 bases, with 13 bases between them. The CDR3 covers 14 residues. Germline V gene data show CDR1 as LNHDA and CDR2 as SQIVND (reference sequence). In nucleotides, the CDR3 is TGTGCCAGTAGTATTCGGGGACAAAGGGAAAAACTGTTTTTT. Its protein is CASSIRGQREKLFF. Full variable domain (remainder filled in from reference TRBV19 and TRBJ1-4): DGGITQSPKYLFRKEGQNVTLSCEQNLNHDAMYWYRQDPGQGLRLIYYSQIVNDFQKGDIAEGYSVSREKKESFPLTVTSAQKNPTAFYLCASSIRGQREKLFFGSGTQLSVL.

The chain combines TRBV5-1 with TRBJ2-5; D tentatively fits TRBD1 or TRBD2 (5 bases each). With the DNA end fitting TRBJ2-7 better, the J assignment may be wrong. The V gene's germline CDR1 is SGHRS and CDR2 YFSETQ. The CDR3 totals 15 residues. The CDR3 DNA sequence: TGCGCCAGCAGCTTGGGAGGGGCGGCCTTCGCCGAGCAGTACTTC. This codes for CASSLGGAAFAEQYF.

This rearrangement joins TRBV19 to TRBJ2-5, with D possibly TRBD1 on 6 matching bases. This CDR3 has 13 amino acids. Trimming stripped 7 bases from V and 5 bases from J, with 14 bases between. Germline V CDR1 and CDR2: LNHDA, SQIVND (reference sequence). CDR3 protein: CASMARGFETQYF. In DNA, the CDR3 is TGTGCCAGTATGGCCAGGGGATTTGAGACCCAGTACTTC.